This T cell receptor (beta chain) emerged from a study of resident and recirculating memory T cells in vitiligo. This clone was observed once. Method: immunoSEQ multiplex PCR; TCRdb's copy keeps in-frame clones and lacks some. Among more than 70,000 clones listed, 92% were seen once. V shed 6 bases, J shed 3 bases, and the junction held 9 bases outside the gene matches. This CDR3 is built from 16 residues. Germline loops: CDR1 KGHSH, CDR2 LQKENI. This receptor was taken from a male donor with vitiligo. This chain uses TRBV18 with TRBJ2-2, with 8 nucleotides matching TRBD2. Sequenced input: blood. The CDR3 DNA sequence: TGTGCCAGCTCCCCCGAGCGGGAGCGGTACACCGGGGAGCTGTTTTTT. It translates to CASSPERERYTGELFF.